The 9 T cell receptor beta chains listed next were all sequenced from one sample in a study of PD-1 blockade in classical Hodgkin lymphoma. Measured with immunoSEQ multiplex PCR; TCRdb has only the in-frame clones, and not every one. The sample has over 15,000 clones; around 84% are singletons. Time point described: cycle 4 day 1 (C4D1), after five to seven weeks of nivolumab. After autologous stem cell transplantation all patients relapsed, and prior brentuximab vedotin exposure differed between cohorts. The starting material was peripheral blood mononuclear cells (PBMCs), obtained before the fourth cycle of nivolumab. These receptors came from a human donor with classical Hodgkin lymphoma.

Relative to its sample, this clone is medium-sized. In DNA, the CDR3 is TGTGCCAGCAGTGAAGGCCCTAACTACGAGCAGTACGTC. Protein: CASSEGPNYEQYV. This chain connects TRBV6-1 to TRBJ2-7, with D uncertain. CDR3 length: 13 residues. V was cut by 1 base and J by 3 bases, with 7 bases left in between. CDR1 is MNHNS, CDR2 SASEGT, per germline.

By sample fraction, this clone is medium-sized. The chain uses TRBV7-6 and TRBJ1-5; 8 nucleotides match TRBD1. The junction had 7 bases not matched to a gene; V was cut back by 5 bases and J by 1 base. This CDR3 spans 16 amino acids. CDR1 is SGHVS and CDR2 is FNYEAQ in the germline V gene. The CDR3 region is CASSPGQAQSNQPQHF. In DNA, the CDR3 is TGTGCCAGCAGCCCGGGACAGGCTCAAAGCAATCAGCCCCAGCATTTT.

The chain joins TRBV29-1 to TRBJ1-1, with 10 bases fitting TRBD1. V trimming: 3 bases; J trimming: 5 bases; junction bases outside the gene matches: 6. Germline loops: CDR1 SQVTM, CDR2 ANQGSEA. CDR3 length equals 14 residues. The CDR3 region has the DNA TGCAGCGTTGATGGGCGGACAGGGGGAACTGAAGCTTTCTTT. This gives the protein CSVDGRTGGTEAFF.

This CDR3 reads CASSLGVTSGGSTDTQYF. In nucleotides, the CDR3 is TGCGCCAGCAGCTTGGGCGTGACTAGCGGGGGGAGCACAGATACGCAGTATTTT. The chain uses TRBV5-1 and TRBJ2-3; 13 positions match TRBD2. The germline gives CDR1 SGHRS, CDR2 YFSETQ. The CDR3 is 18 amino acids. The trim removed 0 bases at V and 0 bases at J, leaving 4 bases unmatched.

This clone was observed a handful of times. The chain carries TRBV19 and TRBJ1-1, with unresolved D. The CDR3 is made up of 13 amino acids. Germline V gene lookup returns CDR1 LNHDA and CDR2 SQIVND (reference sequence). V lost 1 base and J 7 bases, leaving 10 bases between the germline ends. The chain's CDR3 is CASSIGYRNEAFF. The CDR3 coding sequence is TGTGCCAGTAGTATAGGGTACCGCAATGAAGCTTTCTTT. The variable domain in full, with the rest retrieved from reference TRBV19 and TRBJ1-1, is DGGITQSPKYLFRKEGQNVTLSCEQNLNHDAMYWYRQDPGQGLRLIYYSQIVNDFQKGDIAEGYSVSREKKESFPLTVTSAQKNPTAFYLCASSIGYRNEAFFGQGTRLTVV.

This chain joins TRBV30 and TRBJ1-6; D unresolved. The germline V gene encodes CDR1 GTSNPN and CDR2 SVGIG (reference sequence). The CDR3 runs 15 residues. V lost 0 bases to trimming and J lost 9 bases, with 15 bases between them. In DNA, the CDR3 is TGTGCCTGGAGTGTATCGGTGGTTGGTAGTTCACCCCTCCACTTT. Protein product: CAWSVSVVGSSPLHF.

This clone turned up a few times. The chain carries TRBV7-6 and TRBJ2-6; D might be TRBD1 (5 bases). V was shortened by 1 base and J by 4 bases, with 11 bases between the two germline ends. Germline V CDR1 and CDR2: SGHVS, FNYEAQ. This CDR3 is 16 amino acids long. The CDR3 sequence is CASSLVGASGANVLTF. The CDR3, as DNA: TGTGCCAGCAGCTTAGTAGGGGCCTCCGGGGCCAACGTCCTGACTTTC.

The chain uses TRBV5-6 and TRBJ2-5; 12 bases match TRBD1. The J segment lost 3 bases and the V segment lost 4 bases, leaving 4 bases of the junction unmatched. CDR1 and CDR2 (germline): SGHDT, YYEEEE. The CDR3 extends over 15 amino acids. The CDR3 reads CASSGTGGGEETQYF. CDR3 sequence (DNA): TGTGCCAGCAGCGGGACAGGGGGCGGGGAAGAGACCCAGTACTTC.

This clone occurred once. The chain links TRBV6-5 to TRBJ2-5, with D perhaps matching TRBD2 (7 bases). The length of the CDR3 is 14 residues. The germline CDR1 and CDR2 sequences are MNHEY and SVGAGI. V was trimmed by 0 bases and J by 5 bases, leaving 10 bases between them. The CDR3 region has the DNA TGTGCCAGCAGTTACTCGGGGGGGCGGGAGACCCAGTACTTC. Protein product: CASSYSGGRETQYF.